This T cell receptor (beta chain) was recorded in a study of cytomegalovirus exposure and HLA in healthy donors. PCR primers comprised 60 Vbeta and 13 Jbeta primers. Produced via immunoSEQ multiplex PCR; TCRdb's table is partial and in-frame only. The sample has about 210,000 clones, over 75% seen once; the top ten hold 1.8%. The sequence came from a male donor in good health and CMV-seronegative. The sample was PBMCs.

CDR3 in amino acids: CASARQGSTDTQYF. The CDR3 region has the DNA TGTGCCAGCGCGAGGCAGGGGAGCACAGATACGCAGTATTTT. This rearrangement joins TRBV9 to TRBJ2-3; possibly TRBD1 for D (6 bases). CDR3 size: 14 residues. CDR1 is SGDLS, CDR2 YYNGEE, per germline. Trimming pared 7 bases from V and 0 bases from J, leaving 12 bases between.